These 9 T cell receptor beta chains were sequenced from one sample in a study of blood T cell repertoires in COVID-19. The repertoire was sequenced with immunoSEQ multiplex PCR; TCRdb's copy has only in-frame clones and lacks some. The table records around 370,000 clones, more than 70% of them present only once. The sample comprised PBMCs or T cells enriched from blood (not recorded which). The receptors were sampled from a woman under 30 who had recovered from COVID-19.

This chain links TRBV28 with TRBJ2-2, with TRBD2 matching 8 bases. With V trimmed by 4 bases and J by 3 bases, 19 bases remained unmatched. In germline, CDR1 is MDHEN, CDR2 SYDVKM. This CDR3 has 20 amino acids. CDR3 sequence: CASSSPPGAGGSSYTGELFF. The CDR3 DNA follows: TGTGCCAGCAGTTCCCCCCCGGGGGCGGGGGGCTCCTCCTACACCGGGGAGCTGTTTTTT.

V usage is TRBV5-8 and J usage is TRBJ1-2; 7 bases are a match to TRBD1. Per the germline V gene, CDR1 is SGHTS and CDR2 is YDEGEE. Trimming removed 2 bases from V and 2 bases from J; junction bases left unmatched: 6. The CDR3 runs 15 residues. Here the CDR3 reads CASSFATGVNYGYTF. Here the CDR3 DNA reads TGTGCCAGCAGCTTCGCCACAGGGGTAAACTATGGCTACACCTTC.

This clone was seen once. The chain joins TRBV5-1 to TRBJ1-2; D is ambiguous. Germline CDR1 and CDR2: SGHRS and YFSETQ. V was cut by 2 bases and J by 3 bases, with 8 bases left in between. The CDR3 extends over 13 amino acids. CDR3 bases: TGCGCCAGCAGCTTTGAACAGCACTATGGCTACACCTTC. As protein: CASSFEQHYGYTF. The entire variable domain, with the rest obtained from reference TRBV5-1 and TRBJ1-2, is as follows: KAGVTQTPRYLIKTRGQQVTLSCSPISGHRSVSWYQQTPGQGLQFLFEYFSETQRNKGNFPGRFSGRQFSNSRSEMNVSTLELGDSALYLCASSFEQHYGYTFGSGTRLTVV.

V usage is TRBV7-3 and J usage is TRBJ2-2, with unresolved D. CDR1 is SGHTA, CDR2 FQGTGA, per germline. The CDR3 has 14 amino acids. The V gene lost 6 bases and the J gene lost 6 bases, with 14 bases spanning the gap. CDR3 sequence reads: CASSTLPTSGELFF. CDR3 in DNA: TGTGCCAGCAGTACACTTCCGACATCCGGGGAGCTGTTTTTT. The full variable domain, with the rest looked up from reference TRBV7-3 and TRBJ2-2, is GAGVSQTPSNKVTEKGKYVELRCDPISGHTALYWYRQSLGQGPEFLIYFQGTGAADDSGLPNDRFFAVRPEGSVSTLKIQRTERGDSAVYLCASSTLPTSGELFFGEGSRLTVL.

The chain joins TRBV3-1 (or the pseudogene TRBV3-2) to TRBJ1-2; possibly TRBD1 for D (6 bases). The germline CDR1 and CDR2 sequences are LGHDT and YNNKEL (reference sequence). Trimming removed 0 bases from V and 8 bases from J, with 16 bases in between. This CDR3 is built from 15 residues. CDR3 nucleotide sequence: TGTGCCAGCAGCCAAGACCCACGGGGGGCACCAGGCTACACCTTC. It encodes CASSQDPRGAPGYTF.

The chain has TRBV6-5 and TRBJ1-1; unclear D gene. Trimming shortened V by 0 bases and J by 1 base, and 9 bases separated the two germline ends. The CDR3 contains 15 residues. CDR1 MNHEY and CDR2 SVGAGI come from the germline V gene. In nucleotides, the CDR3 is TGTGCCAGCAGTTACTCAGTGGGCCAGAACACTGAAGCTTTCTTT. Protein product: CASSYSVGQNTEAFF.

This chain joins TRBV7-9 and TRBJ1-4, with 9 bases identical to TRBD1. Germline V gives CDR1 SEHNR, CDR2 FQNEAQ (reference sequence). Trimming took 5 bases from V and 6 from J; bases not matched to a gene: 7. CDR3 length equals 15 residues. The CDR3 DNA sequence: TGTGCCAGCAGCCCCCCGGGACAGGGTGATGAAAAACTGTTTTTT. This gives the protein CASSPPGQGDEKLFF.

V is TRBV5-1 and J is TRBJ2-1; TRBD2 aligns across 15 bases. Germline V gives CDR1 SGHRS, CDR2 YFSETQ. CDR3 length: 17 residues. V was pared by 4 bases and J by 9 bases, with 11 bases of the junction left unmatched. The CDR3 is CASSAGTSGGIRSEQFF. For the CDR3, the DNA is TGCGCCAGCAGCGCCGGGACTAGCGGGGGGATACGGAGTGAGCAGTTCTTC.

The chain combines TRBV4-1 with TRBJ1-6, with D possibly TRBD1 on 5 matching bases. Germline V gene data show CDR1 as MGHRA and CDR2 as YSYEKL. The CDR3 has 17 residues. Trimming left V 0 bases short and J 2 bases short, with 11 bases between. The CDR3 spells CASSQDPGDAYNSPLHF. Written as DNA, the CDR3 is TGCGCCAGCAGCCAAGATCCGGGGGACGCCTATAATTCACCCCTCCACTTT.